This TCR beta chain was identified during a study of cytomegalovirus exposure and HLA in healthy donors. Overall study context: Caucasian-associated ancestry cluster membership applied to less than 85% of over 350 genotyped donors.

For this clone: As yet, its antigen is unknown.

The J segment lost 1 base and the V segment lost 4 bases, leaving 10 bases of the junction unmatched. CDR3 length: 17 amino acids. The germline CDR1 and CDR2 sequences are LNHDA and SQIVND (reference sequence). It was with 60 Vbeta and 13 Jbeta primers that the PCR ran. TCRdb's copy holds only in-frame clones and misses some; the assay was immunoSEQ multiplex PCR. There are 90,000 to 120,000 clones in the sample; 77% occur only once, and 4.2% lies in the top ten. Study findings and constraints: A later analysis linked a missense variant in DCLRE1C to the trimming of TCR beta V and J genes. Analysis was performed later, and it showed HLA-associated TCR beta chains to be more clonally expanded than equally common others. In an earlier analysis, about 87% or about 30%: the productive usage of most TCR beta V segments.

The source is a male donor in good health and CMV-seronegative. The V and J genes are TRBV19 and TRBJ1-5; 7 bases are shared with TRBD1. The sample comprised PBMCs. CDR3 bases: TGTGCCAGTAGTACCCGATACCGGGACAGCAGCAATCAGCCCCAGCATTTT. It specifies CASSTRYRDSSNQPQHF.